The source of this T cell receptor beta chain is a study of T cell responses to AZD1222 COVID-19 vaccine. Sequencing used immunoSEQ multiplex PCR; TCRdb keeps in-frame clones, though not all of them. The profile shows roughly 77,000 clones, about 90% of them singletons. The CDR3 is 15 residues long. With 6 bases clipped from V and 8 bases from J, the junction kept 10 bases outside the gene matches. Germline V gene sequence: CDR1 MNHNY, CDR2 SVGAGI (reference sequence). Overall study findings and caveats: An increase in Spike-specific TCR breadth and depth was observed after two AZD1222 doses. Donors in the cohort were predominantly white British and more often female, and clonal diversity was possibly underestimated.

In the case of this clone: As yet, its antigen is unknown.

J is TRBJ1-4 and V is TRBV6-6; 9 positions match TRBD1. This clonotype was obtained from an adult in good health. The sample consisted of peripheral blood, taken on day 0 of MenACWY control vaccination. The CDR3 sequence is CASRSPGQGSEKLFF. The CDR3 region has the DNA TGTGCCAGCAGGTCTCCGGGACAGGGCTCCGAAAAACTGTTTTTT.